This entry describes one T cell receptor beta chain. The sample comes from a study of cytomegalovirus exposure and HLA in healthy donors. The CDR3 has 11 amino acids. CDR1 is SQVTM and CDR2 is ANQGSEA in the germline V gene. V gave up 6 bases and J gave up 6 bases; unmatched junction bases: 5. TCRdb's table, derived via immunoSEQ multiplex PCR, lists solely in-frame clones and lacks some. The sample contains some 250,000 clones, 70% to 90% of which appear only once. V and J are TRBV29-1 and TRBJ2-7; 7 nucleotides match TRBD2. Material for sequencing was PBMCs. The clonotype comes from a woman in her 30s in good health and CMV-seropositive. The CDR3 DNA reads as TGCAGCGTGGGGGGGTTCCGCGAGCAGTACTTC. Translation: CSVGGFREQYF.